These T cell receptor beta chains were read from a single sample in a study of blood T cell repertoires in COVID-19. TCRdb's table, derived via immunoSEQ multiplex PCR, lists solely in-frame clones and lacks some. The sample has 26,000 or so clones, approximately 90% seen once. Sequencing was carried out using peripheral blood. The receptor set was obtained from a human donor in a cohort sampled during active COVID-19. The CDR3 runs from the conserved cysteine through the conserved F or W. A D gene is named only where the DNA matches it firmly. Some rows mark clone size as missing; the rest say once, few, many or name a class of expanded clone.

j_call d_call clone_size v_call cdr3_nt cdr3_aa
TRBJ2-2 - - TRBV20-1 TGCAGTGCTAGTTCAATAAGGGGTCAATACACCGGGGAGCTGTTTTTT CSASSIRGQYTGELFF
TRBJ1-2 TRBD1 few TRBV2 TGTGCCAGCACCGTGGGGACAGGGCTGGCTGGAGGCTACACCTTC CASTVGTGLAGGYTF
TRBJ2-2 TRBD1 - TRBV10-3 TGTGCCATCAGTCGTGCGGGACAGGGGGTTGGGGGGTACACCGGGGAGCTGTTTTTT CAISRAGQGVGGYTGELFF
TRBJ2-1 - - TRBV11-2 TGTGCCAGCAGCGCCCTGGGGCCCCCTGACAGGTGGATATACAATGAGCAGTTCTTC CASSALGPPDRWIYNEQFF
TRBJ1-2 TRBD1 - TRBV7-6 TGTGCCAGCAGCACGGGGGACAGGAGAGATAACTATGGCTACACCTTC CASSTGDRRDNYGYTF
TRBJ1-2 TRBD1 - TRBV4-2 TGTGCCAGCAGCCAACCGACAGGGGGCTATGGCTACACCTTC CASSQPTGGYGYTF
TRBJ2-5 - once TRBV12-1 TGTGCCAGCAGCTTTCTTAGGCCGGGACAGGGTGGAGAGACCCAGTACTTC CASSFLRPGQGGETQYF
TRBJ2-3 - - TRBV11-3 TGTGCCAGCAGCTTAAGCATTGCAGGCCGGGATACGCAGTATTTT CASSLSIAGRDTQYF
TRBJ1-6 TRBD1 few TRBV9 TGTGCCAGCAGCCCTGGGACAGGGAGGGTGAATTCACCCCTCCACTTT CASSPGTGRVNSPLHF
TRBJ2-4 TRBD2 once TRBV19 TGTGCCAGTAGTATAGGTGGTAGCGGGGGGTTCAAAAACATTCAGTACTTC CASSIGGSGGFKNIQYF
TRBJ1-2 - - TRBV28 TGTGCCAGCAGTATTCCTCAGGGATTACCCTATGGCTACACCTTC CASSIPQGLPYGYTF
TRBJ1-5 - - TRBV6-6 TGTGCCAGCAGTTACTCGATAGCTCAGCCCCAGCATTTT CASSYSIAQPQHF
TRBJ1-3 - - TRBV6-6 TGTGCCAGCAGTTACGGACAGACCTCTGGAAACACCATATATTTT CASSYGQTSGNTIYF
TRBJ1-1 - - TRBV6-5 TGTGCCAGCAGTTACTCGAGCGGGGACACTGAAGCTTTCTTT CASSYSSGDTEAFF